This T cell receptor (beta chain) was captured by sequencing in a study of type 1 regulatory T cells. The wider study: This in vitro CD4 product, T-allo10, is enriched for Tr1 cells and alloantigen-specific.

The V segment lost 3 bases and the J segment 3 bases; nucleotides outside the gene matches: 4. CDR1 SQVTM and CDR2 ANQGSEA come from the germline V gene. This CDR3 comprises 14 residues. TCRdb ran MiXCR on the reads and lists one entry per CDR3 protein. This sample yields approximately 100,000 distinct CDR3 sequences, of which roughly 28% are seen a single time; approximately 2.2% belongs to the top ten. This chain connects TRBV29-1 to TRBJ2-4, with 8 positions matching TRBD2. The sample comprised CD4+ T cells, either the whole sample or a sorted fraction (not recorded which). The sequence was collected from a human donor in good health. This CDR3 is CSVEGREGKNIQYF. The CDR3 bases are TGCAGCGTTGAGGGTCGGGAGGGCAAAAACATTCAGTACTTC.